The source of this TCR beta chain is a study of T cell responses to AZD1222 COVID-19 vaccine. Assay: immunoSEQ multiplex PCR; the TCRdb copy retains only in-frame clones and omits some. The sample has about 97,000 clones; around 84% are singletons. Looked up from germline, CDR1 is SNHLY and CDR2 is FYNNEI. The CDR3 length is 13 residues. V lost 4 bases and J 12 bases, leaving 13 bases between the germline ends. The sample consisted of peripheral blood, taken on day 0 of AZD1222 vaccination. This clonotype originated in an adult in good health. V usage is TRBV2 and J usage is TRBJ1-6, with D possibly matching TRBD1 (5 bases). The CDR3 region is CASSGTSAQPLHF. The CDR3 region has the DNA TGTGCCAGCAGTGGGACATCCGCACAACCCCTCCACTTT.